This T cell receptor (beta chain) was recovered during a study of T cell responses to AZD1222 COVID-19 vaccine. General study results and limits: Among the donors, most were white British and more were female, and clonal diversity was possibly underestimated. The study found Spike-specific TCR breadth and depth rose after two AZD1222 doses.

The ends were cut back, 3 bases at V and 0 bases at J, with 11 bases in the middle. The CDR3 runs to 15 residues. Germline loops: CDR1 KGHSH, CDR2 LQKENI. Remarks on this clone: Its antigen is still unknown.

The table came from immunoSEQ multiplex PCR; TCRdb's copy has only in-frame clones and leaves some out. The table includes 100,000 to 150,000 clones, roughly 87% detected once. This receptor was identified in an adult in good health. This rearrangement joins TRBV18 to TRBJ1-1, with D maybe TRBD1 (5 bases). The sequenced sample was peripheral blood, obtained on day 0 of MenACWY control vaccination. In DNA, the CDR3 is TGTGCCAGCTCACCGGGGACTTTCATGAACACTGAAGCTTTCTTT. Amino acids: CASSPGTFMNTEAFF. Full variable domain (outside the CDR3, taken from reference TRBV18 and TRBJ1-1): NAGVMQNPRHLVRRRGQEARLRCSPMKGHSHVYWYRQLPEEGLKFMVYLQKENIIDESGMPKERFSAEFPKEGPSILRIQQVVRGDSAAYFCASSPGTFMNTEAFFGQGTRLTVV.